The clone carrying this T cell receptor (beta chain) was detected only a few times. MiXCR was run by TCRdb on the 5' RACE reads, yielding one entry per CDR3 protein. The data contain over 600,000 distinct CDR3 sequences, 21% of them singletons. This sample was taken from a study of identical twins. This CDR3 is 13 amino acids long. Trimming took off 1 base at V and 4 bases at J, with 5 bases between the two ends. CDR1 and CDR2 (germline): SGHRS, YFSETQ. These data also featured in a second study, about T cells expressing NK-cell markers.

The chain carries TRBV5-1 and TRBJ1-4; no definite D call. Sample: PBMCs. The clonotype comes from a woman under 30 in good health. CDR3 residues: CASSLWSNEKLFF. CDR3 DNA sequence: TGCGCCAGCAGCTTGTGGAGTAATGAAAAACTGTTTTTT.